What follows are 20 T cell receptor beta chains derived from one specimen sequenced in a study of identical twins. TCRdb re-called the 5' RACE reads with MiXCR, one entry per CDR3 protein. The sample records about 340,000 distinct CDR3 sequences, around 12% being singletons. This sample also belongs to another study, concerning yellow fever vaccine responses in identical twins.

The material sequenced was CD8+ T cells sorted from blood. These receptors came from a woman under 30 in good health.

The rearrangement links TRBV4-1 to TRBJ2-5, with 8 bases identical to TRBD1. The CDR3 has 21 amino acids. Trimming at V came to 1 base and at J to 9 bases, leaving 28 bases not matched to a gene. Germline-derived CDR1 and CDR2 are MGHRA and YSYEKL. CDR3: CASSQVKGTWVDRARVGPQYF. CDR3 nucleotide sequence: TGCGCCAGCAGCCAAGTAAAGGGGACGTGGGTGGACAGGGCCCGGGTCGGGCCCCAGTACTTC.

This clonotype was seen only a few times. The chain combines TRBV9 with TRBJ2-5; 7 nucleotides agree with TRBD2. J gave up 4 bases and V 1 base, and 10 bases lay outside the gene matches. The CDR3 spans 16 residues. The germline CDR1 and CDR2 sequences are SGDLS and YYNGEE. The CDR3: CASSVRWETGGETQYF. The CDR3 DNA is TGTGCCAGCAGCGTACGGTGGGAGACGGGAGGAGAGACCCAGTACTTC. Variable domain in full (rest from reference TRBV9 and TRBJ2-5): DSGVTQTPKHLITATGQRVTLRCSPRSGDLSVYWYQQSLDQGLQFLIQYYNGEERAKGNILERFSAQQFPDLHSELNLSSLELGDSALYFCASSVRWETGGETQYFGPGTRLLVL.

This clonotype was counted a few times. This chain connects TRBV5-5 to TRBJ2-1; TRBD2 matches at 9 bases. The CDR3 has 17 amino acids. Trimming at V came to 4 bases and at J to 12 bases, leaving 20 bases not matched to a gene. The germline V gene has CDR1 SGHKS and CDR2 YYEKEE (reference sequence). The DNA for the CDR3 is TGTGCCAGCAGCCCTCAGGGGCGGGAGGGCTTCGAAAAAGGGCAGTTCTTC. It translates to CASSPQGREGFEKGQFF.

The chain couples TRBV9 to TRBJ2-3, with a weak D call TRBD1 (7 bases). The germline V gene encodes CDR1 SGDLS and CDR2 YYNGEE. V lost 3 bases and J lost 3, with 17 bases in between. This CDR3 region has 16 residues. Here the CDR3 reads CASSASQGGGTDTQYF. The CDR3 DNA reads as TGTGCCAGCAGCGCGAGCCAGGGGGGTGGTACAGATACGCAGTATTTT.

CDR3 sequence (DNA): TGTGCCAGCAGTTTACCCCCCGGGTCGGCACGGGACTACACCTTC. Translated: CASSLPPGSARDYTF. V gene TRBV28 combines with J gene TRBJ1-2; D gene unclear. Trimming pared 2 bases from V and 10 bases from J, leaving 20 bases between. The germline gives CDR1 MDHEN, CDR2 SYDVKM. This CDR3 comprises 15 residues.

The sample holds a few counts of this clonotype. This sequence joins TRBV4-1 and TRBJ2-2; D assignment may be TRBD1 or TRBD2 (5 bases each). The V gene lost 4 bases and the J gene lost 0 bases, with 15 bases spanning the gap. Germline loops: CDR1 MGHRA, CDR2 YSYEKL. This CDR3 has 17 residues. The CDR3 region is CASSLRRDGTNTGELFF. The CDR3 DNA sequence: TGCGCCAGCAGCCTCCGACGGGACGGCACGAACACCGGGGAGCTGTTTTTT.

The chain combines TRBV7-9 with TRBJ2-3; perhaps TRBD1 as D (6 bases). The germline gives CDR1 SEHNR, CDR2 FQNEAQ (reference sequence). The length of the CDR3 is 14 residues. Deletions cut 3 bases from V and 3 bases from J, with 10 bases between. CDR3 amino acids: CASSFEGVTDTQYF. In DNA, the CDR3 is TGTGCCAGCAGCTTCGAGGGGGTTACAGATACGCAGTATTTT.

The V gene is TRBV10-3, the J gene TRBJ2-3, with a tentative D call TRBD2 (6 bases). The CDR3 consists of 15 residues. The V end lost 8 bases, the J end lost 2 bases, and 17 bases lay between the germline ends. Germline V gene sequence: CDR1 ENHRY, CDR2 SYGVKD. The CDR3 loop reads CAISFRLEHTDTQYF. The CDR3 DNA follows: TGTGCCATCTCGTTTCGACTAGAGCACACAGATACGCAGTATTTT.

The chain is built from TRBV7-8 and TRBJ2-3, with D perhaps given as TRBD1 or TRBD2 (5 bases each). The CDR3 consists of 15 residues. The V end lost 8 bases, the J end lost 2 bases, and 17 bases lay between the germline ends. CDR1 SGHVS and CDR2 FQNEAQ come from the germline V gene. The CDR3 sequence: CASRPGPSFTDTQYF. In DNA, the CDR3 is TGTGCCAGCCGTCCAGGGCCTAGCTTCACAGATACGCAGTATTTT.

In this sample, this clonotype turned up a few times. The chain employs TRBV6-5 and TRBJ2-1, with D unresolved. V dropped 0 bases and J dropped 4 bases, with 22 bases sitting between them. CDR3 length: 19 amino acids. CDR1 MNHEY and CDR2 SVGAGI come from the germline V gene. CDR3 amino acids: CASSYSSPLRVTKYNEQFF. Written as DNA, the CDR3 is TGTGCCAGCAGTTACTCCTCGCCTCTTCGCGTCACTAAATACAATGAGCAGTTCTTC.

Worth noting for this clonotype: The junction does not match germline at one end; this may be a read error. The chain is built from TRBV2 and TRBJ2-1; perhaps TRBD1 as D (6 bases). The CDR3 has 15 residues. The germline V gene has CDR1 SNHLY and CDR2 FYNNEI. In DNA, the CDR3 is TGTGCCAGCAGGGAAGATACAGGGTTATACAATGAGCAGTTCTTC. This sequence encodes CASREDTGLYNEQFF.

This clonotype was counted only a few times. The rearrangement links TRBV4-1 to TRBJ2-1, with unresolved D. CDR3 length: 14 amino acids. The ends were cut back, 4 bases at V and 5 bases at J, with 12 bases in the middle. Germline V lookup: CDR1 MGHRA, CDR2 YSYEKL. In nucleotides, the CDR3 is TGCGCCAGCAGCCCAGTAGCAGGCGACAATGAGCAGTTCTTC. Translating it yields CASSPVAGDNEQFF.

The table lists this clonotype with a count of one. This chain joins TRBV13 and TRBJ1-2; TRBD1 matches 7 bases. Germline CDR1 and CDR2: PRHDT and FYEKMQ (reference sequence). V was clipped by 5 bases and J by 6 bases; unmatched bases: 6. The CDR3 has 13 residues. The CDR3 reads CASSIGTANGYTF. CDR3 in DNA: TGTGCCAGCAGCATCGGGACAGCTAATGGCTACACCTTC.

This rearrangement joins TRBV24-1 to TRBJ2-2, with 11 bases fitting TRBD2. This CDR3 has 18 amino acids. The germline V gene encodes CDR1 KGHDR and CDR2 SFDVKD. V dropped 0 bases and J dropped 5; count of bases not matched to a gene: 7. CDR3: CATSDLSSPSGRTGELFF. The CDR3 nucleotides are TGTGCCACCAGTGATTTGAGTTCGCCTAGCGGGAGGACCGGGGAGCTGTTTTTT.

The table lists this clonotype with a count of one. An end of the junction does not agree with germline; a read error may underlie this. The chain links TRBV7-9 to TRBJ2-5; D uncertain. Looked up from germline, CDR1 is SEHNR and CDR2 is FQNEAQ (reference sequence). The CDR3 runs to 11 residues. The CDR3 DNA follows: TGTGCCAGCAGCCCCCGAGAGACCCAGCACTTC. Encoded protein: CASSPRETQHF.

The chain employs TRBV15 and TRBJ2-1; D is unresolved. CDR1 and CDR2 (germline): LNHNV, YYDKDF (reference sequence). V gave up 5 bases and J gave up 0 bases, with 5 bases separating them. The CDR3 consists of 13 residues. This CDR3 reads CATSRYSYNEQFF. The CDR3 coding sequence is TGTGCCACCAGCCGCTACTCCTACAATGAGCAGTTCTTC.

The DNA of the CDR3 is TGTGCCAGCAGCTTAATGAGACATATGAACACTGAAGCTTTCTTT. Its protein is CASSLMRHMNTEAFF. V and J are TRBV7-9 and TRBJ1-1; no reliable D call. The CDR3 is 15 amino acids. Germline V gene lookup returns CDR1 SEHNR and CDR2 FQNEAQ (reference sequence). V was clipped by 2 bases and J by 0 bases, with 10 bases between them. Full variable domain (missing parts from reference TRBV7-9 and TRBJ1-1): DTGVSQNPRHKITKRGQNVTFRCDPISEHNRLYWYRQTLGQGPEFLTYFQNEAQLEKSRLLSDRFSAERPKGSFSTLEIQRTEQGDSAMYLCASSLMRHMNTEAFFGQGTRLTVV.

The chain links TRBV28 to TRBJ2-3, with 9 bases aligning to TRBD2. CDR3 size: 17 residues. The ends lost 7 bases at V and 0 bases at J; junction bases unmatched: 11. Germline CDR1 MDHEN, CDR2 SYDVKM. This CDR3 is CASTLPLAGSSTDTQYF. The CDR3 region has the DNA TGTGCCAGCACCCTACCCCTAGCGGGATCTAGCACAGATACGCAGTATTTT.

This sequence joins TRBV20-1 and TRBJ1-1, with 7 bases aligning to TRBD1. This CDR3 has 13 residues. Trimming at V came to 3 bases and at J to 5 bases, leaving 6 bases not matched to a gene. Germline-derived CDR1 and CDR2 are DFQATT and SNEGSKA (reference sequence). The CDR3 DNA reads TGCAGTGCTAGGGAACAGGGGAGGACTGAAGCTTTCTTT. It encodes CSAREQGRTEAFF.

This clonotype has more than one count but fewer than ten. J is TRBJ2-1 and V is TRBV27; 12 bases are shared with TRBD2. CDR3 length: 19 amino acids. Unmatched junction bases numbered 12, after V lost 5 bases and J lost 1 base. Germline CDR1 and CDR2: MNHEY and SMNVEV (reference sequence). CDR3 sequence (DNA): TGTGCCAGCAGTCTCGGGCCAGGACTAGCGGGAATTTCCTACAATGAGCAGTTCTTC. This translates into CASSLGPGLAGISYNEQFF.